This T cell receptor beta chain stems from a study of technical replicates of blood from a handful of donors. The CDR3 runs to 13 residues. Germline lookup yields CDR1 GTSNPN and CDR2 SVGIG (reference sequence). J gave up 6 bases and V 2 bases, and 5 bases lay outside the gene matches. This table comes from immunoSEQ multiplex PCR, and its TCRdb copy is limited to in-frame clones, with some not included. The profile shows 80,000 to 85,000 clones, 70% to 90% of them singletons. The material sequenced was T cells isolated from PBMCs. The clonotype was recovered from a human donor in good health. The chain links TRBV30 to TRBJ2-7, with 9 bases fitting TRBD2. The chain's CDR3 is CAWSISGSSEQYF. The CDR3 DNA sequence: TGTGCCTGGAGTATTAGCGGGAGTTCCGAGCAGTACTTC.